Below, 5 T cell receptor beta chains from the same sample are listed, as sequenced in a study of T-cell reconstitution after alpha-beta-depleted transplantation in children. For TCRbeta, the library was prepared with unique molecular identifiers. One entry per CDR3 protein results from TCRdb running MiXCR on the PCR reads. In the table there are 500,000 to 750,000 distinct CDR3 sequences, about an eighth of which are singletons. The starting material was PBMCs, mostly from graft donor cells, obtained 360 days after TCRalphabeta/CD19-depleted stem cell transplant. The receptors were sampled from a male patient between 10 and 17 years old who had a stem cell transplant for acute myeloid leukemia, so the T cells may come from the graft donor.

This clonotype was found a few times. The J gene is TRBJ2-7, the V gene TRBV20-1; D not resolved. The CDR3 contains 14 residues. The V gene's germline CDR1 is DFQATT and CDR2 SNEGSKA (reference sequence). V shed 0 bases and J shed 4 bases, with 13 bases lying between them. CDR3 sequence (DNA): TGCAGTGCTAGAGATCCCCAGGTTTTATACGAGCAGTACTTC. As protein: CSARDPQVLYEQYF.

This clonotype was counted between two and nine times. The V gene is TRBV18, the J gene TRBJ2-6, with D unresolved. The CDR3 length is 15 residues. Germline CDR1 KGHSH, CDR2 LQKENI. V shed 3 bases and J shed 0 bases, with 6 bases lying between them. CDR3: CASSPRDSGANVLTF. CDR3 nucleotide sequence: TGTGCCAGCTCACCCCGAGACTCTGGGGCCAACGTCCTGACTTTC.

This clonotype was counted only a few times. The chain employs TRBV12-5 and TRBJ2-1; D is ambiguous. The germline gives CDR1 LGHNT, CDR2 FRNRAP. Trimming removed 1 base from V and 5 bases from J, with 12 bases in between. This CDR3 region has 15 residues. CDR3 amino acids: CASGLGPPRNNEQFF. Here the CDR3 DNA reads TGTGCTAGTGGTTTGGGCCCCCCCCGGAACAATGAGCAGTTCTTC.

The sample holds a few counts of this clonotype. The rearrangement uses TRBV14 and TRBJ2-7, with D hard to call. The length of the CDR3 is 13 residues. Germline V gene data show CDR1 as SGHDN and CDR2 as FVKESK. With 3 bases removed from V and 2 bases from J, the gap between germline ends came to 8 bases. CDR3 in DNA: TGTGCCAGCAGCCAGTCCCTTACCTACGAGCAGTACTTC. This sequence encodes CASSQSLTYEQYF.

This clonotype was picked up a small number of times. This chain links TRBV11-2 with TRBJ2-7, with TRBD2 matching over 16 bases. Per germline, CDR1 SGHAT and CDR2 FQNNGV. CDR3 length: 16 amino acids. V was clipped by 4 bases and J by 3 bases; unmatched bases: 3. CDR3: CASSSGTSGRVYEQYF. CDR3 DNA: TGTGCCAGCAGCTCCGGGACTAGCGGGAGGGTCTACGAGCAGTACTTC.